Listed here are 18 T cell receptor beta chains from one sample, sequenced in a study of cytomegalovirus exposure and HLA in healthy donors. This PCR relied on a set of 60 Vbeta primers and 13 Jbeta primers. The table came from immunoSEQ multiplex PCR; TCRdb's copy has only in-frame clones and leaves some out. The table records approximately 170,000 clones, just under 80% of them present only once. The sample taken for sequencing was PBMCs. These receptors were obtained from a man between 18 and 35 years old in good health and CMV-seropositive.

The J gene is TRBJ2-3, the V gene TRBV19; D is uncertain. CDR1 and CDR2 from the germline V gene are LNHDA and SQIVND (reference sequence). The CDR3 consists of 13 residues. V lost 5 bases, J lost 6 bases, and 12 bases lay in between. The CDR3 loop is CASSVAVPDTQYF. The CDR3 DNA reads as TGTGCCAGTAGTGTGGCAGTACCGGATACGCAGTATTTT.

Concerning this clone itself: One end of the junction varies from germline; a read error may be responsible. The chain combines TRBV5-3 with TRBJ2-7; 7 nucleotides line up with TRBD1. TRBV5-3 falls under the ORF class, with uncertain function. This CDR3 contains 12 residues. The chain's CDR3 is CARSLPSGTDYF. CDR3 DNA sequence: TGTGCCAGAAGCCTACCTTCCGGGACAGATTATTTC.

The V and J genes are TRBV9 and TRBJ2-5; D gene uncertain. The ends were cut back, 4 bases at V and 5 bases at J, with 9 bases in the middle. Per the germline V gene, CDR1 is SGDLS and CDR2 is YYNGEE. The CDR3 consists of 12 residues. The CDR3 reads CASSLPRETQYF. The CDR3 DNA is TGTGCCAGCAGCCTCCCCCGGGAGACCCAGTACTTC. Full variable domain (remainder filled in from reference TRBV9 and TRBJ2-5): DSGVTQTPKHLITATGQRVTLRCSPRSGDLSVYWYQQSLDQGLQFLIQYYNGEERAKGNILERFSAQQFPDLHSELNLSSLELGDSALYFCASSLPRETQYFGPGTRLLVL.

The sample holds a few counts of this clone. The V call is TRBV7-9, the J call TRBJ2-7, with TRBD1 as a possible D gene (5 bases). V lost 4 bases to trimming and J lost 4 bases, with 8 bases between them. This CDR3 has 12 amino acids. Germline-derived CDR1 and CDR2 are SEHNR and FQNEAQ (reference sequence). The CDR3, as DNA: TGTGCCAGCAGCTCCGCAGGGTACGAGCAGTACTTC. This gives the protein CASSSAGYEQYF.

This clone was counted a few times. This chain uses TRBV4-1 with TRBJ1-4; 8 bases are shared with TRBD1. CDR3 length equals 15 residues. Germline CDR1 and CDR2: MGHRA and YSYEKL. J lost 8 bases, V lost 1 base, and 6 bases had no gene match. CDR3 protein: CASSQVSRGLEKLFF. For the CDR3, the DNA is TGCGCCAGCAGCCAAGTCTCCAGGGGGCTGGAAAAACTGTTTTTT.

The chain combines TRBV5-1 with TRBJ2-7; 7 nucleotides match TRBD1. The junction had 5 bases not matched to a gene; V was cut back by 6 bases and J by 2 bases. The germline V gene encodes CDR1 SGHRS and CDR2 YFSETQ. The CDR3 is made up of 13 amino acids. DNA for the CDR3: TGCGCCAGCACCGGGACAGTGGCCTACGAGCAGTACTTC. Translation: CASTGTVAYEQYF.

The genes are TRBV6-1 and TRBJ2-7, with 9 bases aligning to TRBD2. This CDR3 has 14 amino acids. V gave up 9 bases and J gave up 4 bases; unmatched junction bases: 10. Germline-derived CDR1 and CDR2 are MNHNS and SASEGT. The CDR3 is CASGVAGEDYEQYF. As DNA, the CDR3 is TGTGCCAGTGGGGTAGCGGGAGAGGATTACGAGCAGTACTTC.

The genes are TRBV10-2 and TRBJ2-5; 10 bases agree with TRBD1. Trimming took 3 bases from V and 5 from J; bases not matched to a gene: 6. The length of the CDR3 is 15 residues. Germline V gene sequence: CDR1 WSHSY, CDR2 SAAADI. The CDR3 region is CASSDIDRGLETQYF. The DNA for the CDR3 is TGCGCCAGCAGTGATATAGACAGGGGGCTCGAGACCCAGTACTTC.

The CDR3 nucleotides are TGTGCCAGCAGCCGGACTACGGGGGAGACCCAGTACTTC. It is translated as CASSRTTGETQYF. The chain is built from TRBV7-9 and TRBJ2-5; TRBD2 might be the D (6 bases). V lost 5 bases and J lost 5, with 12 bases in between. Looked up from germline, CDR1 is SEHNR and CDR2 is FQNEAQ (reference sequence). The CDR3 runs 13 residues.

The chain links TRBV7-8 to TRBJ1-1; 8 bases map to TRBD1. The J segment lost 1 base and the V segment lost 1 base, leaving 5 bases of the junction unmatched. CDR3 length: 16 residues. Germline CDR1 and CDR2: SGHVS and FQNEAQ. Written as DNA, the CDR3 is TGTGCCAGCAGCTTAGGGGCGGGGACAGGGAACACTGAAGCTTTCTTT. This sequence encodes CASSLGAGTGNTEAFF. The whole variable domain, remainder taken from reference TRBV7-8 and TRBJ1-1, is GAGVSQSPRYKVAKRGQDVALRCDPISGHVSLFWYQQALGQGPEFLTYFQNEAQLDKSGLPSDRFFAERPEGSVSTLKIQRTQQEDSAVYLCASSLGAGTGNTEAFFGQGTRLTVV.

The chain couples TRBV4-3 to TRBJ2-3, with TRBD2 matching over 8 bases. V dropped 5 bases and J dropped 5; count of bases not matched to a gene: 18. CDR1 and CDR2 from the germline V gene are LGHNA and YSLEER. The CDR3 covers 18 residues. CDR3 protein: CASSGPSTGGGRQDTQYF. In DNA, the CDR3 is TGCGCCAGCAGCGGGCCTTCTACGGGGGGCGGGAGGCAAGATACGCAGTATTTT.

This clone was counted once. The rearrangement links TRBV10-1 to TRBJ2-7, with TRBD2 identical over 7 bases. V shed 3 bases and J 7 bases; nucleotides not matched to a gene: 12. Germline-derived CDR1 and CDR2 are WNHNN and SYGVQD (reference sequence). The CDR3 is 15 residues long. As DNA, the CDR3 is TGCGCCAGCAGTGATGGGGGGGTCCCCCCCTGGGAGCAGTACTTC. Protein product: CASSDGGVPPWEQYF.

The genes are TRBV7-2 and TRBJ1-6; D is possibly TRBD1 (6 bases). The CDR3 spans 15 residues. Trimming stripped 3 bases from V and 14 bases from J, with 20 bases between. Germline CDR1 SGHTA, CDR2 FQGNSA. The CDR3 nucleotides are TGTGCCAGCAGCTTTCAAGCGGGGCCCAGGGGAGCCCTCCACTTT. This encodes CASSFQAGPRGALHF. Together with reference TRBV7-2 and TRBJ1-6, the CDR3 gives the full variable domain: GAGVSQSPSNKVTEKGKDVELRCDPISGHTALYWYRQSLGQGLEFLIYFQGNSAPDKSGLPSDRFSAERTGGSVSTLTIQRTQQEDSAVYLCASSFQAGPRGALHFGNGTRLTVT.

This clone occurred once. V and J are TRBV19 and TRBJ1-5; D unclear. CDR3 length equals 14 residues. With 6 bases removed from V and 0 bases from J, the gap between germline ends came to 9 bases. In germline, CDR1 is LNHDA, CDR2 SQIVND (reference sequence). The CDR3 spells CASRLGNSNQPQHF. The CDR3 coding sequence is TGTGCCAGTAGACTAGGGAATAGCAATCAGCCCCAGCATTTT.

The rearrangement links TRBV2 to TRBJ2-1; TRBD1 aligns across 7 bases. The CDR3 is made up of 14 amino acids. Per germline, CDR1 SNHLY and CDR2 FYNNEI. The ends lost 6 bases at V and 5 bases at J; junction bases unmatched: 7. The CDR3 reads CASRPGQPNNEQFF. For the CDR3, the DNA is TGTGCCAGCAGGCCGGGACAGCCTAACAATGAGCAGTTCTTC.

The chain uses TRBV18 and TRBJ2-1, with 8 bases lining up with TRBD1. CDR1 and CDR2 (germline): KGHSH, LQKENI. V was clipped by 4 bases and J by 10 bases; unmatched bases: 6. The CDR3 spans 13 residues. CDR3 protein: CASSHGQGDEQFF. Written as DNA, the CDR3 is TGTGCCAGCTCACACGGACAGGGCGACGAGCAGTTCTTC.

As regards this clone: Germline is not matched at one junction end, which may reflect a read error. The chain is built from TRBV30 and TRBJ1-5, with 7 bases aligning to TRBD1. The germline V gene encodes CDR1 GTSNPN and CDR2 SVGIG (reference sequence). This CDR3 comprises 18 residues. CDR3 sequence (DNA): TGTGCTTGGAGTTCCCAGCGCCGGGACAGAGGTAGCAATCAGCCCCAGCATTTT. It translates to CAWSSQRRDRGSNQPQHF.

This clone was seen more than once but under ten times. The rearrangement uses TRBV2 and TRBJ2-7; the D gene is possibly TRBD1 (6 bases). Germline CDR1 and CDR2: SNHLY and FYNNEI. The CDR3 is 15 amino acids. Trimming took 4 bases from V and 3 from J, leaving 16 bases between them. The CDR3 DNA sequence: TGTGCCAGCAGTGGATATATCGGGACATACTACGAGCAGTACTTC. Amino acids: CASSGYIGTYYEQYF.